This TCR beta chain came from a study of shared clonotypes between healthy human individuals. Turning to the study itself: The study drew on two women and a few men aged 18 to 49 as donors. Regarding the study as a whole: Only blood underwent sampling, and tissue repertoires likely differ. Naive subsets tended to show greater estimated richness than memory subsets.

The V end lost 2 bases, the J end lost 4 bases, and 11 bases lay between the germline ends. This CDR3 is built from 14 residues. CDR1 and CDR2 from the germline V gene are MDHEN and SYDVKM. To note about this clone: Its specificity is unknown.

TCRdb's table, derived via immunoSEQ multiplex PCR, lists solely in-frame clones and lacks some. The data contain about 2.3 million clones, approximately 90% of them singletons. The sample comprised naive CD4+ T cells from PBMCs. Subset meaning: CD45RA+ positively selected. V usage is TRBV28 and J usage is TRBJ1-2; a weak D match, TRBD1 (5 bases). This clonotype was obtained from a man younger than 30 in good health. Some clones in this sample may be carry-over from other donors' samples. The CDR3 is CASSLTQGGYGYTF. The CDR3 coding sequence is TGTGCCAGCAGTTTAACCCAGGGTGGCTATGGCTACACCTTC.